A single sample gave rise to the 7 T cell receptor beta chains below, sequenced in a study of T cell repertoires in cytomegalovirus infection. These receptors have no identified antigens. TCRdb redid the calling of the reads with MiXCR, one entry per CDR3 protein. The sample has approximately 300,000 distinct CDR3 sequences, about 29% seen once. The sequencing used cultured PBMCs, collected from culture after CMV antigen stimulation. All receptors come from a human donor in good health (CMV status not recorded). Some clones in this sample may be carry-over from other donors' samples.

This clonotype showed up just a few times. This CDR3 is CASSLAPWLEHNSPLHF. The CDR3 DNA is TGTGCCAGCAGCTTAGCCCCATGGTTGGAACATAATTCACCCCTCCACTTT. The gene calls are TRBV7-2 and TRBJ1-6; D uncertain. V lost 0 bases, J lost 5 bases, and 14 bases lay in between. The germline V gene has CDR1 SGHTA and CDR2 FQGNSA. This CDR3 comprises 17 residues.

The CDR3 sequence is CASSTGWWASGGQETQYF. The CDR3, as DNA: TGTGCCAGTAGTACAGGGTGGTGGGCCAGCGGGGGACAAGAGACCCAGTACTTC. V gene TRBV19 combines with J gene TRBJ2-5; 8 bases agree with TRBD2. The CDR3 runs to 18 residues. Germline V gives CDR1 LNHDA, CDR2 SQIVND (reference sequence). J was trimmed by 2 bases and V by 4 bases; bases with no gene match: 15.

The V gene is TRBV7-6, the J gene TRBJ1-3; tentatively, D is TRBD1 (5 bases). The germline V gene has CDR1 SGHVS and CDR2 FNYEAQ. The V end lost 8 bases, the J end lost 10 bases, and 12 bases lay between the germline ends. The CDR3 loop spans 11 amino acids. The CDR3 loop is CASGGINTIYF. CDR3 DNA sequence: TGTGCCAGCGGGGGAATTAATACCATATATTTT.

This clonotype was detected many times. CDR3 sequence: CASRRTGAENIQYF. The CDR3 DNA follows: TGTGCCAGCAGGCGGACAGGGGCTGAAAACATTCAGTACTTC. This chain uses TRBV28 with TRBJ2-4, with TRBD1 identical over 9 bases. V dropped 6 bases and J dropped 5; count of bases not matched to a gene: 5. CDR1 MDHEN and CDR2 SYDVKM come from the germline V gene. This CDR3 comprises 14 residues.

The chain joins TRBV6-6 to TRBJ1-6; a weak D match, TRBD1 (6 bases). Trimming stripped 5 bases from V and 4 bases from J, with 18 bases between. The CDR3 is 17 residues long. Germline values: CDR1 MNHNY, CDR2 SVGAGI (reference sequence). The CDR3 nucleotides read TGTGCCAGCAGTCACGGGGGCCTTTTGGAGTATAATTCACCCCTCCACTTT. Its protein product is CASSHGGLLEYNSPLHF.

This chain links TRBV10-3 with TRBJ2-5; D may match TRBD1 or TRBD2 (5 bases each). The CDR3 runs 13 residues. Germline loops: CDR1 ENHRY, CDR2 SYGVKD. Trimming pared 10 bases from V and 4 bases from J, leaving 16 bases between. The CDR3 protein is CATGFPGRETQYF. The DNA of the CDR3 is TGTGCCACCGGGTTCCCGGGGCGAGAGACCCAGTACTTC.

The chain recombines TRBV30 with TRBJ2-3; 16 bases align to TRBD2. From germline, CDR1 is GTSNPN and CDR2 SVGIG (reference sequence). This CDR3 region has 16 residues. V lost 1 base to trimming and J lost 8 bases; unmatched junction nucleotides: 6. The CDR3 loop is CAWSAGLAGGASTQYF. The CDR3 DNA reads TGTGCCTGGAGTGCGGGACTAGCGGGAGGGGCGAGTACGCAGTATTTT.